The entry below gives a single TCR beta chain sequence along with its context. Its antigen remains unknown. The source of the sample is a study of response to subunit inactivated influenza vaccine. Study observations and caveats: New T cells are recruited in small numbers by each seasonal influenza vaccination, according to the authors' suggestion.

TCRdb re-called the RT-PCR reads through MiXCR, storing one row per CDR3 protein. The profile covers around 750,000 distinct CDR3 sequences, with around 21% appearing a single time and roughly 10% taken by the ten largest. The sequence derives from a man in his forties or fifties who received an inactivated influenza vaccine. Here the sequenced sample was PBMCs from blood, taken approximately 5 days after vaccination.

In nucleotides, the CDR3 is TGCAGCGTTGAATCTACAGGGGAGTATGGCTACACCTTC. This gives the protein CSVESTGEYGYTF. V is TRBV29-1 and J is TRBJ1-2; TRBD1 matches at 7 bases. The germline V gene encodes CDR1 SQVTM and CDR2 ANQGSEA. Losses at the gene ends were 2 bases for V and 5 bases for J; bases not matched to a gene: 5. The CDR3 consists of 13 residues. Full variable domain (rest looked up from reference TRBV29-1 and TRBJ1-2): SAVISQKPSRDICQRGTSLTIQCQVDSQVTMMFWYRQQPGQSLTLIATANQGSEATYESGFVIDKFPISRPNLTFSTLTVSNMSPEDSSIYLCSVESTGEYGYTFGSGTRLTVV.